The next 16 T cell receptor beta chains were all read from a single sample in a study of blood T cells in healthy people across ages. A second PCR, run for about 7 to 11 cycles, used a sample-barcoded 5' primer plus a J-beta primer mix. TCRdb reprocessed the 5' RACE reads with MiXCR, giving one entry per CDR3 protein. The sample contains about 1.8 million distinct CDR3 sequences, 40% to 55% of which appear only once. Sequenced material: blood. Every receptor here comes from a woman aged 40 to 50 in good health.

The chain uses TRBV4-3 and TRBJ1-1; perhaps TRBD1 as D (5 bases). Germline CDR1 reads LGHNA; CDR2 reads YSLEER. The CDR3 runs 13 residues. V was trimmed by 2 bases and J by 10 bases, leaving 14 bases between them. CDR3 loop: CASSQPGPAPAFF. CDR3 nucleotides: TGCGCCAGCAGCCAACCGGGACCCGCACCAGCTTTCTTT.

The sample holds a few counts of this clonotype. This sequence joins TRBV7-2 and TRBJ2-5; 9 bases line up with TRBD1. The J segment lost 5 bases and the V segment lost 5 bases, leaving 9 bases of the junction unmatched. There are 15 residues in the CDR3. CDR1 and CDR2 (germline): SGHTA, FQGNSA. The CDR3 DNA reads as TGTGCCAGCAGCCCAAACAGGGGGCGGTGGGAGACCCAGTACTTC. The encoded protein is CASSPNRGRWETQYF.

The CDR3: CASSQTSNYGYTF. The CDR3 nucleotides are TGTGCCAGCTCGCAGACTTCTAACTATGGCTACACCTTC. The chain recombines TRBV18 with TRBJ1-2, with D uncertain. The CDR3 sequence is 13 residues long. Germline V CDR1 and CDR2: KGHSH, LQKENI. V lost 6 bases, J lost 0 bases, and 8 bases lay in between.

The CDR3 is CASSYLAGALDTQYF. The CDR3 DNA reads TGTGCCAGCAGTTACCTAGCGGGGGCCCTAGATACGCAGTATTTT. V gene TRBV6-5 combines with J gene TRBJ2-3, with 10 bases matching TRBD2. CDR3 size: 15 residues. V trimming: 2 bases; J trimming: 5 bases; junction bases outside the gene matches: 4. Germline CDR1 MNHEY, CDR2 SVGAGI.

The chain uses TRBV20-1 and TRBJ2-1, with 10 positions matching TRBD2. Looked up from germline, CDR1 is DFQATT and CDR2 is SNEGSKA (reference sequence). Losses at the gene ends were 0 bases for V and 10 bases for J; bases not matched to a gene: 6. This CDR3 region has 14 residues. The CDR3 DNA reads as TGCAGTGCTAGAGAAAGTCTAGCGGGGGCCGAGCAGTTCTTC. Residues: CSARESLAGAEQFF.

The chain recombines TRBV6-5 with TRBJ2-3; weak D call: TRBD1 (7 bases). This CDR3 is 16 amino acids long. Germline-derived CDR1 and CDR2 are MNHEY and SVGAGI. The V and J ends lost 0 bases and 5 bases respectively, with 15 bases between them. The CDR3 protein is CASSYSSAGGKDTQYF. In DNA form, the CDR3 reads TGTGCCAGCAGTTACTCTTCGGCAGGGGGGAAAGATACGCAGTATTTT.

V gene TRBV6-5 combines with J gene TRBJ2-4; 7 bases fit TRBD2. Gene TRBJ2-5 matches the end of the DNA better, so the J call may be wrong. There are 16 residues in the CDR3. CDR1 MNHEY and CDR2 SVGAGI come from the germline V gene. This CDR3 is CASSPPGLINQETQYF. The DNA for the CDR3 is TGTGCCAGCAGCCCCCCGGGACTAATAAACCAAGAGACCCAGTACTTC.

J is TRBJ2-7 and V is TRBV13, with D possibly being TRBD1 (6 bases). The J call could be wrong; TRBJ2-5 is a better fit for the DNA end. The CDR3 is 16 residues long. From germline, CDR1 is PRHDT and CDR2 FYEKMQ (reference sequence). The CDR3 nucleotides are TGTGCCAGCAGCTTAGGAGGCCCCCCGAGGGGGGAGACCCAGTACTTC. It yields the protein CASSLGGPPRGETQYF.

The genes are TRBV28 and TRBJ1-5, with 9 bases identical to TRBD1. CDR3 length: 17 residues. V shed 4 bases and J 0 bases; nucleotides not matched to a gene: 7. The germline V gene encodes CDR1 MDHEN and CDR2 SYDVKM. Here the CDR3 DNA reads TGTGCCAGCAGTTCCCCGGGACAGGGTTATAGCAATCAGCCCCAGCATTTT. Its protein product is CASSSPGQGYSNQPQHF.

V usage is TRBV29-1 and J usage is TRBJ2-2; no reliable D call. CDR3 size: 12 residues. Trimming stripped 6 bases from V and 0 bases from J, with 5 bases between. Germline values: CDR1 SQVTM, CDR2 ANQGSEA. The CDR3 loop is CSVGTNTGELFF. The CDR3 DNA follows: TGCAGCGTGGGAACGAACACCGGGGAGCTGTTTTTT.

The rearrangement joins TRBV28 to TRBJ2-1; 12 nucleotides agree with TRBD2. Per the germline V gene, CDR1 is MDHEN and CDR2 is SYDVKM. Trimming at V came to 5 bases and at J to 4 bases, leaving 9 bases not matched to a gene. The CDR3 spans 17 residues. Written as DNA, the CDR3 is TGTGCCAGCAGTCATGGGCTAGCGGGGGGGGCGTACAATGAGCAGTTCTTC. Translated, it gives CASSHGLAGGAYNEQFF.

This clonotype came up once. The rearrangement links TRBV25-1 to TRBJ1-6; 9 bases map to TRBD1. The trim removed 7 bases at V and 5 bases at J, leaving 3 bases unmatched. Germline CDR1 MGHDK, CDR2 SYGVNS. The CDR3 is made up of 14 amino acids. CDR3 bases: TGTGCCAGCAACTGGGACAGGGATAATTCACCCCTCCACTTT. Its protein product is CASNWDRDNSPLHF.

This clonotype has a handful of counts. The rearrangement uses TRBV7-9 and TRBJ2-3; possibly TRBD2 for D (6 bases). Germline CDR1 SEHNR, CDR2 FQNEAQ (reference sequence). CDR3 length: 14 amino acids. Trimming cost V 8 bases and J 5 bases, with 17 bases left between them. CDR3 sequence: CASCPGVRVDTQYF. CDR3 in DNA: TGTGCCAGCTGCCCGGGGGTAAGAGTAGATACGCAGTATTTT.

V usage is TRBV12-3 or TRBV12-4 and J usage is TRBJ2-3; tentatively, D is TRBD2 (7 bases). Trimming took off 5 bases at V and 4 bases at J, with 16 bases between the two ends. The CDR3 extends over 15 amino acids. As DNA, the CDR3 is TGTGCCAGCAGTCGATCTGGGGGGGCCTCAGATACGCAGTATTTT. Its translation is CASSRSGGASDTQYF.

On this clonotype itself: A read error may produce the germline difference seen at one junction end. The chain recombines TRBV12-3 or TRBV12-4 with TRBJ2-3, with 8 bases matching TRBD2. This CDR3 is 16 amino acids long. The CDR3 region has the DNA TGTGCCAGCAGCAGGACTAGCAGAGTACGCACAGATGCGCAGTATTTT. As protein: CASSRTSRVRTDAQYF.

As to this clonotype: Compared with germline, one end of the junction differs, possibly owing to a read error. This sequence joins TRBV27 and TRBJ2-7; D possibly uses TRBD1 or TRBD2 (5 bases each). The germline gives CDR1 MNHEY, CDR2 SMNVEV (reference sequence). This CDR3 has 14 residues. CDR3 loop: CARSSAGTDYEQYF. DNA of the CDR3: TGTGCCCGCAGTTCCGCCGGGACGGACTACGAGCAGTACTTC.